One and the same sample provided the 25 T cell receptor beta chains below, sequenced in a study of blood T cells in healthy people across ages (dated by TCRdb to about 2015). To prepare the library, 5' RACE was applied. Sequencing relied on an Illumina HiSeq 2500. A second PCR of roughly 6 to 11 cycles was performed with a sample-barcoded 5' primer and a J-beta primer mix. The raw public data were reprocessed by TCRdb itself: fastp quality trimming at Q25, MiXCR clonotype calling, in-frame beta chains only. Every entry covers one CDR3 protein and lists the most common genes and DNA from its rows. Across this sample there are over 1.5 million distinct CDR3 sequences, with 49% seen only once. The top ten constitute 2.1% of the sample. The sample taken for sequencing was blood. These receptors were taken from a woman aged 40 to 55 in good health.

CDR3 nucleotide sequence: TGTGCCAGCAGTGAAGACTACTCCTACAATGAGCAGTTCTTC. Translation gives CASSEDYSYNEQFF. The chain joins TRBV2 to TRBJ2-1; D gene unclear. V was clipped by 1 base and J by 0 bases, with 4 bases between them. CDR1 is SNHLY and CDR2 is FYNNEI in the germline V gene. This CDR3 has 14 residues.

This chain joins TRBV7-9 and TRBJ2-1, with TRBD2 as a possible D gene (5 bases). Germline V gene lookup returns CDR1 SEHNR and CDR2 FQNEAQ (reference sequence). V was pared by 5 bases and J by 0 bases, with 17 bases between. The CDR3 is 17 amino acids. The CDR3 DNA follows: TGTGCCAGCAGCCCGAGGGTCATCCGGGACTCCTACAATGAGCAGTTCTTC. Translation gives CASSPRVIRDSYNEQFF. Looking up the rest from reference TRBV7-9 and TRBJ2-1 gives the full variable domain: DTGVSQNPRHKITKRGQNVTFRCDPISEHNRLYWYRQTLGQGPEFLTYFQNEAQLEKSRLLSDRFSAERPKGSFSTLEIQRTEQGDSAMYLCASSPRVIRDSYNEQFFGPGTRLTVL.

This chain joins TRBV7-3 and TRBJ1-4; 8 bases agree with TRBD1. This CDR3 is 15 amino acids long. Germline CDR1 SGHTA, CDR2 FQGTGA. V lost 5 bases to trimming and J lost 4 bases; unmatched junction nucleotides: 6. CDR3: CASSPSTGDNEKLFF. The CDR3 DNA reads as TGTGCCAGCAGCCCATCGACAGGGGATAATGAAAAACTGTTTTTT.

The V and J genes are TRBV4-2 and TRBJ2-2; 9 nucleotides match TRBD2. This CDR3 has 18 residues. With 0 bases clipped from V and 3 bases from J, the junction kept 8 bases outside the gene matches. Germline lookup yields CDR1 LGHNA and CDR2 YNFKEQ. The CDR3 loop reads CASSQDSAGGPDTGELFF. In DNA form, the CDR3 reads TGTGCCAGCAGCCAAGATTCGGCGGGGGGGCCAGACACCGGGGAGCTGTTTTTT.

This chain uses TRBV7-9 with TRBJ1-1, with D possibly TRBD1 on 5 matching bases. The CDR3 extends over 14 amino acids. V lost 5 bases, J lost 0 bases, and 10 bases lay in between. Germline CDR1 reads SEHNR; CDR2 reads FQNEAQ (reference sequence). This CDR3 is CASSQGRVNTEAFF. CDR3 DNA sequence: TGTGCCAGCAGCCAAGGCAGGGTGAACACTGAAGCTTTCTTT.

This clonotype showed up just a few times. The chain employs TRBV7-9 and TRBJ2-3; 7 bases match TRBD2. CDR3 length: 15 amino acids. V was pared by 6 bases and J by 5 bases, with 11 bases of the junction left unmatched. In germline, CDR1 is SEHNR, CDR2 FQNEAQ (reference sequence). The CDR3 region has the DNA TGTGCCAGCAGTTCCTTCTGGGGGGGGAAAGATACGCAGTATTTT. It codes for CASSSFWGGKDTQYF.

This clonotype was picked up a small number of times. The chain is built from TRBV4-2 and TRBJ2-5, with D hard to call. The CDR3 is made up of 13 amino acids. Deletions cut 0 bases from V and 3 bases from J, with 5 bases between. Germline V gives CDR1 LGHNA, CDR2 YNFKEQ. CDR3 coding DNA: TGTGCCAGCAGCCAAGATGTGGAAGAGACCCAGTACTTC. Translated, it gives CASSQDVEETQYF.

The chain uses TRBV19 and TRBJ2-1, with 11 positions matching TRBD1. Germline V gives CDR1 LNHDA, CDR2 SQIVND (reference sequence). This CDR3 spans 16 amino acids. V was clipped by 3 bases and J by 4 bases; unmatched bases: 5. CDR3 nucleotides: TGTGCCAGTAGTATGGGCGGGACAGGGGGGTACAATGAGCAGTTCTTC. It translates to CASSMGGTGGYNEQFF.

The chain joins TRBV7-2 to TRBJ1-4, with TRBD1 matching over 8 bases. The CDR3 is made up of 17 amino acids. The junction had 7 bases not matched to a gene; V was cut back by 2 bases and J by 2 bases. Germline V CDR1 and CDR2: SGHTA, FQGNSA. CDR3 region: CASSLQGAGATNEKLFF. DNA of the CDR3: TGTGCCAGCAGCTTACAGGGGGCGGGAGCGACTAATGAAAAACTGTTTTTT.

There are a few counts of this clonotype. The gene calls are TRBV20-1 and TRBJ2-5; D is unresolved. V was shortened by 3 bases and J by 5 bases, with 13 bases between the two germline ends. Per the germline V gene, CDR1 is DFQATT and CDR2 is SNEGSKA (reference sequence). The CDR3 spans 13 residues. In DNA, the CDR3 is TGCAGTGCTAGCTCGCAGTTGGGGGAGACCCAGTACTTC. It is translated as CSASSQLGETQYF.

The chain employs TRBV9 and TRBJ2-1; D is possibly TRBD2 (6 bases). There are 15 residues in the CDR3. Looked up from germline, CDR1 is SGDLS and CDR2 is YYNGEE. V lost 0 bases and J lost 2, with 9 bases in between. The CDR3 spells CASSVGGLTYNEQFF. DNA for the CDR3: TGTGCCAGCAGCGTAGGGGGACTGACCTACAATGAGCAGTTCTTC.

In regard to this clonotype: At one boundary the junction diverges from the germline segment, which might be a read error. V gene TRBV6-5 combines with J gene TRBJ2-1, with unresolved D. The CDR3 consists of 12 residues. The germline V gene has CDR1 MNHEY and CDR2 SVGAGI. CDR3 nucleotides: TGTGCCGGCAGGTCTGCCTACAATGAGCAGTTCTTC. Its protein product is CAGRSAYNEQFF.

In this sample, this clonotype turned up many times. The genes are TRBV5-1 and TRBJ2-5; perhaps TRBD2 as D (5 bases). Germline V gene lookup returns CDR1 SGHRS and CDR2 YFSETQ. This CDR3 region has 12 residues. V was clipped by 0 bases and J by 10 bases, with 10 bases between them. CDR3 DNA: TGCGCCAGCAGCTTGGGACTACGAGACCAGTACTTC. This sequence encodes CASSLGLRDQYF.

This clonotype was seen a handful of times. V is TRBV20-1 and J is TRBJ2-3; D unclear. Deletions cut 6 bases from V and 2 bases from J, with 12 bases between. Germline-derived CDR1 and CDR2 are DFQATT and SNEGSKA (reference sequence). The CDR3 sequence is 13 residues long. This CDR3 reads CSALPVHTDTQYF. In DNA, the CDR3 is TGCAGTGCCCTCCCGGTTCACACAGATACGCAGTATTTT.

The CDR3 region has the DNA TGTGCCAGCAGCCAAGACCAAACAGGGCCCGCTGACCGTACGCAGTATTTT. Protein: CASSQDQTGPADRTQYF. The chain employs TRBV3-1 and TRBJ2-3, with D possibly TRBD1 on 6 matching bases. V was shortened by 0 bases and J by 8 bases, with 21 bases between the two germline ends. The CDR3 extends over 17 amino acids. The germline V gene has CDR1 LGHDT and CDR2 YNNKEL (reference sequence).

This clonotype was counted between two and nine times. This sequence joins TRBV4-3 and TRBJ2-3, with TRBD2 identical over 13 bases. Germline V gene data show CDR1 as LGHNA and CDR2 as YSLEER. V trimming: 0 bases; J trimming: 5 bases; junction bases outside the gene matches: 5. The CDR3 has 17 amino acids. The CDR3 here is CASSQDIRLAGGDTQYF. Written as DNA, the CDR3 is TGCGCCAGCAGCCAAGATATAAGACTAGCGGGGGGAGATACGCAGTATTTT.

This clonotype was counted many times. This sequence joins TRBV6-5 and TRBJ1-2, with D hard to call. The CDR3 has 14 amino acids. The germline CDR1 and CDR2 sequences are MNHEY and SVGAGI. V gave up 0 bases and J gave up 0 bases, with 5 bases separating them. The CDR3 region is CASSYSSANYGYTF. In DNA form, the CDR3 reads TGTGCCAGCAGTTACTCGTCAGCTAACTATGGCTACACCTTC.

The chain couples TRBV6-6 to TRBJ1-5, with a possible D match to TRBD1 (6 bases). The ends were cut back, 2 bases at V and 6 bases at J, with 14 bases in the middle. Germline V lookup: CDR1 MNHNY, CDR2 SVGAGI (reference sequence). The CDR3 has 15 residues. In nucleotides, the CDR3 is TGTGCCAGCAGTTACGACAGGACCTATGGTCAGCCCCAGCATTTT. Protein product: CASSYDRTYGQPQHF.

The J gene is TRBJ2-5, the V gene TRBV5-6, with 10 bases matching TRBD1. V lost 7 bases to trimming and J lost 3 bases; unmatched junction nucleotides: 9. CDR1 is SGHDT and CDR2 is YYEEEE in the germline V gene. The CDR3 spans 15 residues. The CDR3 loop reads CASVLAGQGKETQYF. CDR3 DNA: TGTGCCAGCGTCTTGGCGGGACAGGGGAAAGAGACCCAGTACTTC.

The chain has TRBV9 and TRBJ2-5; D is unresolved. Germline V gene sequence: CDR1 SGDLS, CDR2 YYNGEE. This CDR3 spans 13 amino acids. Trimming cost V 1 base and J 7 bases, with 11 bases left between them. The CDR3 reads CASSVIGMGTQYF. In DNA form, the CDR3 reads TGTGCCAGCAGCGTAATAGGGATGGGGACCCAGTACTTC.

This clonotype has a count of ten or more. The chain joins TRBV12-3 or TRBV12-4 to TRBJ2-1, with 8 bases lining up with TRBD1. The CDR3 has 13 residues. Trimming removed 8 bases from V and 0 bases from J; junction bases left unmatched: 0. CDR3 residues: CASGQGSYNEQFF. The CDR3 coding sequence is TGTGCCAGCGGACAGGGCTCCTACAATGAGCAGTTCTTC.

Ten or more counts support this clonotype. V and J are TRBV20-1 and TRBJ2-5; no firm D call. CDR3 length equals 14 residues. V was cut by 4 bases and J by 2 bases, with 14 bases left in between. Germline values: CDR1 DFQATT, CDR2 SNEGSKA (reference sequence). The CDR3 spells CSAKRLGSQETQYF. CDR3 DNA: TGCAGTGCTAAGCGCCTGGGGTCTCAAGAGACCCAGTACTTC.

In this sample, this clonotype turned up a few times. The DNA of the CDR3 is TGTGCCAGCAGTTCTGCTAGCGGGGGGGCAGGGGGTGAGCAGTTCTTC. Protein product: CASSSASGGAGGEQFF. The chain carries TRBV28 and TRBJ2-1, with 12 bases identical to TRBD2. CDR3 length: 16 residues. The germline V gene has CDR1 MDHEN and CDR2 SYDVKM. With 4 bases clipped from V and 9 bases from J, the junction kept 10 bases outside the gene matches. The complete variable domain, with remaining parts taken from reference TRBV28 and TRBJ2-1, reads DVKVTQSSRYLVKRTGEKVFLECVQDMDHENMFWYRQDPGLGLRLIYFSYDVKMKEKGDIPEGYSVSREKKERFSLILESASTNQTSMYLCASSSASGGAGGEQFFGPGTRLTVL.

The chain joins TRBV27 to TRBJ1-6; D ambiguous. There are 14 residues in the CDR3. Trimming pared 7 bases from V and 0 bases from J, leaving 7 bases between. From germline, CDR1 is MNHEY and CDR2 SMNVEV (reference sequence). The CDR3 sequence: CASKYSSYNSPLHF. Here the CDR3 DNA reads TGTGCCAGCAAATATAGCTCCTATAATTCACCCCTCCACTTT.

The V gene is TRBV28, the J gene TRBJ1-2, with D maybe TRBD1 (5 bases). This CDR3 comprises 14 residues. From germline, CDR1 is MDHEN and CDR2 SYDVKM. V gave up 5 bases and J gave up 5 bases, with 15 bases separating them. Here the CDR3 DNA reads TGTGCCAGCAGTCCACCGACAGAAATATATGGCTACACCTTC. As protein: CASSPPTEIYGYTF.